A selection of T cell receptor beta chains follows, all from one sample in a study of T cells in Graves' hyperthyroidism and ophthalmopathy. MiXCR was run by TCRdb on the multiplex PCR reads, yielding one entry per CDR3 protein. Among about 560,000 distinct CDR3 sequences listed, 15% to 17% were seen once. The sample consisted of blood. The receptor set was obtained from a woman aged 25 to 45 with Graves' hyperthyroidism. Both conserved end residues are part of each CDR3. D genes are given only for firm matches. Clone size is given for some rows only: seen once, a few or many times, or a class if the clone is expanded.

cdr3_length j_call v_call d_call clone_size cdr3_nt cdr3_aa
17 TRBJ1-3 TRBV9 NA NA TGTGCCAGCAGCGTAGCTTGGAGAGGGATCTCTGGAAACACCATATATTTT CASSVAWRGISGNTIYF
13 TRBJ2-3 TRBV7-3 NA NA TGTGCCATCAGCATCGGGGTGTCAGATACGCAGTATTTT CAISIGVSDTQYF
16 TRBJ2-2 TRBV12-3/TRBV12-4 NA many TGTGCCAGCAGTTTAGCGGGGGGCGAGGGGCCCGGGGAGCTGTTTTTT CASSLAGGEGPGELFF
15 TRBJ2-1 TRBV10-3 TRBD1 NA TGTGCCATCAGTACGGGGACAGCGAATAACAATGAGCAGTTCTTC CAISTGTANNNEQFF
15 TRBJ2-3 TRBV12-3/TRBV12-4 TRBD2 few TGTGCCAGCAAATGGACTAGCCCTATACCAGATACGCAGTATTTT CASKWTSPIPDTQYF
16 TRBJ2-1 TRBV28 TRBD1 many TGTGCCAGCAGTTCCCCGACAGGGTCGAGGATGGATGAGCAGTTCTTC CASSSPTGSRMDEQFF
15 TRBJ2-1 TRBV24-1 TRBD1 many TGTGCCACCAGCCAAGGACAGGGGGCCTACAATGAGCAGTTCTTC CATSQGQGAYNEQFF
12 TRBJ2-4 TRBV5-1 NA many TGCGCCAGCAGCGAGGGCGGGGACAAACAGTACTTC CASSEGGDKQYF
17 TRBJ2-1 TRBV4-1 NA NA TGCGCCAGCAGCCAACTAAGAGGCGCGCGGGCTTTGCATGAGCAGTTCTTC CASSQLRGARALHEQFF
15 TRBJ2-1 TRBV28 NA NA TGTGCCACTAAGGGAGGGGGGGATAATAACAATGAGCAGTTCTTC CATKGGGDNNNEQFF
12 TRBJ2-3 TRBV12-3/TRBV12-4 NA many TGTGCCAGCAGTTTCAGCCCAGATACGCAGTATTTT CASSFSPDTQYF
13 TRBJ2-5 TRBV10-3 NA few TGTGCCATCAGTGAGCCCGTGGAAGAGACCCAGTACTTC CAISEPVEETQYF
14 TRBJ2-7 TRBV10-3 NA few TGTGCCATCAGTGAATATGGAGGTAGCGACAAGCAGTACTTC CAISEYGGSDKQYF
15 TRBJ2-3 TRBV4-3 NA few TGCGCCAGCAGCCAAGAGGGCGGGTATACAGATACGCAGTATTTT CASSQEGGYTDTQYF
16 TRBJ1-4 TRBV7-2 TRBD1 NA TGTGCCAGCAGCTTGTCTCAGGGGGCGTTTAATGAAAAACTGTTTTTT CASSLSQGAFNEKLFF
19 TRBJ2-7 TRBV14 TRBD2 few TGTGCCAGCAGCCATTTCACTCTGGACATGGGACTAGCGCTTTACGAGCAGTACTTC CASSHFTLDMGLALYEQYF
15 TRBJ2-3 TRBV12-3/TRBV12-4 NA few TGTGCCAGCAGTTTAAGGGTTGTGCACACAGATACGCAGTATTTT CASSLRVVHTDTQYF
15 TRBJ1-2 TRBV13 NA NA TGTGCCAGCAGCTTAGTTGGGGGGGAGATTGGTGGCTACACCTTC CASSLVGGEIGGYTF
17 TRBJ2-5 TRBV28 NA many TGTGCCAGCAGTTTATTCAGCTCGACTAGGTTAAGGGAGACCCAGTACTTC CASSLFSSTRLRETQYF
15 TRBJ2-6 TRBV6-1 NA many TGTGCCAGCTCTCCGTGGAGCTCTGGGGCCAACGTCCTGACTTTC CASSPWSSGANVLTF
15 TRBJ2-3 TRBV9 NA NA TGTGCCAGCAGCCCCCCTCACGGGAAGACAGATACGCAGTATTTT CASSPPHGKTDTQYF
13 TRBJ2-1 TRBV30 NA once TGTGCCTGGAATAATCGGGCCTACAATGAGCAGTTCTTC CAWNNRAYNEQFF
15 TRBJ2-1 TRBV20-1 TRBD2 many TGCAGTGCTAGAGATCTGAGCGGGAAGCACAATGAGCAGTTCTTC CSARDLSGKHNEQFF
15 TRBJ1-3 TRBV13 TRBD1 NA TGTGCCAGCCGGCCGGGACAGGGTTCTGGAAACACCATATATTTT CASRPGQGSGNTIYF
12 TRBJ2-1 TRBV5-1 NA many TGCGCCAGCGCCTGGGTAGTGGGTGAGCAGTTCTTC CASAWVVGEQFF
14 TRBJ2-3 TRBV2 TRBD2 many TGTGCCAGCAGAGCGGGGGGTACCACAGATACGCAGTATTTT CASRAGGTTDTQYF
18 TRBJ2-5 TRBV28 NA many TGTGCCAGCAGTTTACCCAGCGCGGGGGCCCTAGGGCAAGAGACCCAGTACTTC CASSLPSAGALGQETQYF
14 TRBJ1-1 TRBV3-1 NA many TGTGCCAGCAGCTACACTACGACCAGAGTGTCGGCTTTCTTT CASSYTTTRVSAFF
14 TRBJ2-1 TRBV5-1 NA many TGCGCCAGCAGCCCCGCGCCGCCCAACAATGAGCAGTTCTTC CASSPAPPNNEQFF
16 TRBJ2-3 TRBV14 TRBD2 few TGTGCCAGCAGCCAAGGGACTAGCGGCCGCACAGATACGCAGTATTTT CASSQGTSGRTDTQYF
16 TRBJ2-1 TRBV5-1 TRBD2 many TGCGCCAGCAGCACTGGGACTAGCGCATCCTACAATGAGCAGTTCTTC CASSTGTSASYNEQFF
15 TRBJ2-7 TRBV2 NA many TGTGCCAGCAGTACTAGCTACCCCGGCTCCTACGAGCAGTACTTC CASSTSYPGSYEQYF
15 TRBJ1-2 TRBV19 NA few TGTGCCAGTAGTGGTCCAGGAAACGTCGTTGGTGGCTACACCTTC CASSGPGNVVGGYTF
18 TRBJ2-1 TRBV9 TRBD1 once TGTGCCAGCAGCCCTCCCCGAGGCGAGGGGACAGGCTACAATGAGCAGTTCTTC CASSPPRGEGTGYNEQFF
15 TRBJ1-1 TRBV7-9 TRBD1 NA TGTGCCAGCAGCCGACCGCAGGGGGCAAACACTGAAGCTTTCTTT CASSRPQGANTEAFF
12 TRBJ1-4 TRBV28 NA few TGTGCCAGCGGGATCCTCAATGAAAAACTGTTTTTT CASGILNEKLFF
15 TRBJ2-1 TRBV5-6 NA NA TGTGCCAGCAGCGTAACAGGAAGCTCCTACAATGAGCGGTTCTTC CASSVTGSSYNERFF
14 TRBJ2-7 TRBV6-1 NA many TGTGCCAGCATAATGACAAGAGGTTCCTACGAGCAGTACTTC CASIMTRGSYEQYF
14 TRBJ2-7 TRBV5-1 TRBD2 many TGCGCCAGCAGCAACGGACTAGCCCGCTACGAGCAGTACTTC CASSNGLARYEQYF
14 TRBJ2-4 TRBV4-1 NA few TGCGCCAGCAGCCAAGACCGGGCCGGAAACATTCAGTACTTC CASSQDRAGNIQYF
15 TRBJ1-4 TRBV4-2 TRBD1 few TGTGCCAGCAGCCAAGGGGACAGGATTGATGAAAAACTGTTTTTT CASSQGDRIDEKLFF
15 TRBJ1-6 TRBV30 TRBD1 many TGTGCCTGGAGTCAGGGCAGGGGGCTCAATTCACCCCTCCACTTT CAWSQGRGLNSPLHF
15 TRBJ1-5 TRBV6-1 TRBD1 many TGTGCCAGCAGTAAGGACAGGGCCACGAATCAGCCCCAGCATTTT CASSKDRATNQPQHF
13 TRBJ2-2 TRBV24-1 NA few TGTGCCTCCGAGGGTGGGAACACCGGGGAGCTGTTTTTT CASEGGNTGELFF
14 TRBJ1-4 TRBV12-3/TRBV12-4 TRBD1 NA TGTGCCAGCAGATCCCGGGACAGGGAAGAAAAACTGTTTTTT CASRSRDREEKLFF
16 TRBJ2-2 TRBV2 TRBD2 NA TGTGCCAGCAGATCCGGGACTAGCGGGAGCGTCGGGGAGCTGTTTTTT CASRSGTSGSVGELFF
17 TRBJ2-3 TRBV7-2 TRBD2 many TGTGCCAGCAGCCTCCGGGGGGTAGCGGGACTCACAGATACGCAGTATTTT CASSLRGVAGLTDTQYF
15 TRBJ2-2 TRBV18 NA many TGTGCCAGCTCACCACCGACCAGGAACACCGGGGAGCTGTTTTTT CASSPPTRNTGELFF
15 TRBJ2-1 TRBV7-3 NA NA TGTGCCAGCTCACCAACAGAAGCCTCCTACAATGAGCAGTTCTTC CASSPTEASYNEQFF
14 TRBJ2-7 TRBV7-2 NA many TGTGCCAGCAGGCAAGGGAACTCAGGGGACGAGCAGTACTTC CASRQGNSGDEQYF
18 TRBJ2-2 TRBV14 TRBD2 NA TGTGCCAGCAGCCAAGCCATCTCTAGCGGGAGCGGGGGCGGGGAGCTGTTTTTT CASSQAISSGSGGGELFF
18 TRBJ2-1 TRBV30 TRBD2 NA TGTGCCTGGAGTGTACCCCCCCCTACTAGCGGTTCCTACAATGAGCAGTTCTTC CAWSVPPPTSGSYNEQFF